These 24 T cell receptor beta chains share one sample of origin, sequenced in a study of shared clonotypes between healthy human individuals. Clones were read by immunoSEQ multiplex PCR, and TCRdb kept only the in-frame ones, dropping some. This table has around 510,000 clones, roughly 79% appearing once. The specimen was PBMCs. The receptors were gathered from a woman aged 40 to 50 in good health. Some clones in this sample may be carry-over from other donors' samples.

The V and J genes are TRBV6-5 and TRBJ2-7; D is uncertain. The V end was cut by 0 bases, the J end by 2 bases, with 11 bases between. The CDR3 has 15 amino acids. Germline V gene lookup returns CDR1 MNHEY and CDR2 SVGAGI. The CDR3 bases are TGTGCCAGCAGTTACTCAAGCGCGTTTACCTACGAGCAGTACTTC. Its translation is CASSYSSAFTYEQYF.

This clone was observed a few times. The chain couples TRBV6-1 to TRBJ2-7; tentatively, D is TRBD1 (6 bases). V was trimmed by 6 bases and J by 7 bases, leaving 22 bases between them. The CDR3 sequence is 15 residues long. Germline CDR1 is MNHNS and CDR2 is SASEGT. In nucleotides, the CDR3 is TGTGCCAGCAGGGCCTACCGGGACACAACGGGGGAGCAGTACTTC. This codes for CASRAYRDTTGEQYF.

The J gene is TRBJ2-1, the V gene TRBV11-2; D may be TRBD1 (6 bases). Trimming took 3 bases from V and 2 from J, leaving 17 bases between them. The CDR3 has 17 residues. Germline V gene sequence: CDR1 SGHAT, CDR2 FQNNGV. CDR3 sequence: CASSFTGPESTYNEQFF. DNA for the CDR3: TGTGCCAGCAGCTTTACAGGGCCGGAATCCACCTACAATGAGCAGTTCTTC.

V is TRBV2 and J is TRBJ2-2; no clear D. CDR3 length equals 14 residues. V was pared by 5 bases and J by 6 bases, with 13 bases between. The germline CDR1 and CDR2 sequences are SNHLY and FYNNEI. The CDR3 sequence is CASSSPTAPGELFF. In DNA form, the CDR3 reads TGTGCCAGCAGTAGCCCGACGGCCCCCGGGGAGCTGTTTTTT.

The V call is TRBV4-1, the J call TRBJ1-1; D unclear. The germline V and J ends were trimmed by 4 bases and 3 bases, with 24 bases remaining between them. The CDR3 is 18 residues long. Germline V lookup: CDR1 MGHRA, CDR2 YSYEKL. CDR3 coding DNA: TGCGCCAGCAGCCGGCTCTTTGGCCCCCCTAATGGGGACACTGAAGCTTTCTTT. It specifies CASSRLFGPPNGDTEAFF.

This chain joins TRBV11-1 and TRBJ2-7, with D uncertain. Germline-derived CDR1 and CDR2 are SGHAT and FQDESV (reference sequence). Trimming removed 0 bases from V and 2 bases from J, with 11 bases in between. The CDR3 has 15 amino acids. CDR3 loop: CASSLAHGLAYEQYF. The CDR3 bases are TGTGCCAGCAGCTTAGCCCACGGGTTGGCCTACGAGCAGTACTTC. Full variable domain (rest looked up from reference TRBV11-1 and TRBJ2-7): EAEVAQSPRYKITEKSQAVAFWCDPISGHATLYWYRQILGQGPELLVQFQDESVVDDSQLPKDRFSAERLKGVDSTLKIQPAELGDSAMYLCASSLAHGLAYEQYFGPGTRLTVT.

The CDR3 protein is CASSQRDRAYEQYF. CDR3 nucleotide sequence: TGTGCCAGCAGCCAACGGGACAGAGCCTACGAGCAGTACTTC. The chain recombines TRBV16 with TRBJ2-7, with 7 bases matching TRBD1. V dropped 2 bases and J dropped 2; count of bases not matched to a gene: 3. Germline V gene data show CDR1 as KGHSY and CDR2 as FQNENV. The CDR3 extends over 14 amino acids.

V usage is TRBV6-1 and J usage is TRBJ2-1; perhaps TRBD1 as D (5 bases). Germline V gives CDR1 MNHNS, CDR2 SASEGT. There are 14 residues in the CDR3. Trimming took 3 bases from V and 4 from J, leaving 10 bases between them. The CDR3 spells CASSDRVGYNEQFF. CDR3 coding DNA: TGTGCCAGCAGTGACAGGGTTGGGTACAATGAGCAGTTCTTC.

V gene TRBV11-3 combines with J gene TRBJ2-3; 7 nucleotides match TRBD2. Germline CDR1 is SGHNT and CDR2 is YENEEA. The trim removed 5 bases at V and 8 bases at J, leaving 10 bases unmatched. The CDR3 loop spans 14 amino acids. CDR3 coding DNA: TGTGCCAGCAGCGCGGGGGACTTTTCCTTTACGCAGTATTTT. Protein product: CASSAGDFSFTQYF.

Comments on this clone: At one of its ends the junction is not consistent with the germline gene, which may arise from a read error. Other DNA sequences in the sample encode the same CDR3. The chain uses TRBV27 and TRBJ2-7; 10 nucleotides align to TRBD1. Germline CDR1 is MNHEY and CDR2 is SMNVEV (reference sequence). This CDR3 has 14 amino acids. CDR3 bases: TGCGCCAGCAGTCTCCGACAGGGGGCTTGGGAGCAGTACTTC. Translating it yields CASSLRQGAWEQYF.

Here the CDR3 reads CASSDVTRYEQYF. CDR3 DNA sequence: TGTGCCAGCAGCGACGTTACCAGGTACGAGCAGTACTTC. The rearrangement links TRBV5-4 to TRBJ2-7; unclear D gene. The CDR3 runs to 13 residues. The V end lost 4 bases, the J end lost 4 bases, and 12 bases lay between the germline ends. Germline V CDR1 and CDR2: SGHNT, YYREEE (reference sequence).

This clone came up a few times. The gene calls are TRBV4-1 and TRBJ1-5, with D possibly matching TRBD1 (6 bases). Germline lookup yields CDR1 MGHRA and CDR2 YSYEKL. This CDR3 is 16 amino acids long. V lost 0 bases, J lost 2 bases, and 11 bases lay in between. The CDR3 spells CASSQEPGDGNQPQHF. For the CDR3, the DNA is TGCGCCAGCAGCCAAGAGCCAGGGGACGGCAATCAGCCCCAGCATTTT.

About this clone itself: A far larger clone is just one base off, so this is likely a read error. The chain has TRBV4-3 and TRBJ2-3; unclear D gene. CDR3 size: 12 residues. Germline CDR1 LGHNA, CDR2 YSLEER. Trimming took 0 bases from V and 8 from J, leaving 6 bases between them. CDR3 coding DNA: TGCGCCAGCAGCCAAGATCAAGTTACGCAGTATTTT. Translated: CASSQDQVTQYF.

This clone appeared a few times. The CDR3 DNA sequence: TGTGCCAGTGATGGGGGGTACGAGCAGTACTTC. Its translation: CASDGGYEQYF. The chain employs TRBV19 and TRBJ2-5, with a weak D call TRBD2 (6 bases). The DNA end is a closer match to TRBJ2-7, so the J assignment may be wrong. Germline V gene sequence: CDR1 LNHDA, CDR2 SQIVND (reference sequence). The CDR3 consists of 11 residues.

Concerning this clone: A far larger clone differs by one base, so this is likely a read error. The gene calls are TRBV4-3 and TRBJ2-7; D is possibly TRBD1 (5 bases). The CDR3 extends over 15 amino acids. Germline V gene sequence: CDR1 LGHNA, CDR2 YSLEER. The CDR3 nucleotides read TGCGCCAGCAGCCAAGATACCCAGGGCCCCTACGACCAGTACTTC. Its translation: CASSQDTQGPYDQYF.

This chain connects TRBV28 to TRBJ1-1, with 8 bases fitting TRBD1. The CDR3 sequence is 12 residues long. J lost 5 bases, V lost 8 bases, and 4 bases had no gene match. The germline V gene encodes CDR1 MDHEN and CDR2 SYDVKM. CDR3 coding DNA: TGTGCCAGCGACAGGGGTGGGACTGAAGCTTTCTTT. Its protein product is CASDRGGTEAFF.

The chain couples TRBV19 to TRBJ1-2; 10 nucleotides agree with TRBD1. The germline V gene encodes CDR1 LNHDA and CDR2 SQIVND (reference sequence). J was trimmed by 2 bases and V by 11 bases; bases with no gene match: 8. CDR3 size: 14 residues. As DNA, the CDR3 is TGTGCCTCCCATGGGACAGGGGAAAACTATGGCTACACCTTC. It translates to CASHGTGENYGYTF. The full variable domain, completed using reference TRBV19 and TRBJ1-2, is DGGITQSPKYLFRKEGQNVTLSCEQNLNHDAMYWYRQDPGQGLRLIYYSQIVNDFQKGDIAEGYSVSREKKESFPLTVTSAQKNPTAFYLCASHGTGENYGYTFGSGTRLTVV.

A remark on this clone: One end of the junction is discordant with germline, which a read error may explain. The chain couples TRBV5-1 to TRBJ1-1; a possible D gene is TRBD1 (6 bases). CDR1 is SGHRS, CDR2 YFSETQ, per germline. CDR3 length equals 15 residues. CDR3 nucleotides: TGCGCCAGCACCTTGTGGGGACACCCGAACACTGAAGCTTTCTTT. This gives the protein CASTLWGHPNTEAFF.

V and J are TRBV5-3 and TRBJ1-1; D is uncertain. TRBV5-3 falls under the ORF class, with uncertain function. Trimming took off 0 bases at V and 1 base at J, with 7 bases between the two ends. The CDR3 totals 14 residues. The CDR3 coding sequence is TGTGCCAGAAGCTTGGGGGGTCAGAACACTGAAGCTTTCTTT. This gives the protein CARSLGGQNTEAFF.

About this clone itself: The same CDR3 can be traced to other DNA sequences in this sample. The J gene is TRBJ2-1, the V gene TRBV27, with D perhaps TRBD1 or TRBD2 (5 bases each). This CDR3 spans 15 amino acids. Germline V gene lookup returns CDR1 MNHEY and CDR2 SMNVEV (reference sequence). V lost 2 bases to trimming and J lost 2 bases, with 10 bases between them. The CDR3 protein is CASSLAGGTYNEQFF. In DNA, the CDR3 is TGTGCCAGCAGTTTAGCTGGGGGTACCTACAATGAGCAGTTCTTC.

This clone was picked up one time. The chain combines TRBV21-1 with TRBJ2-2; TRBD1 is the table's D call and was not checked against the DNA. TRBV21-1 is a pseudogene. The CDR3 spans 15 residues. CDR3 amino acids: CASSKDPGGTGELFF. CDR3 nucleotides: TGTGCCAGCAGCAAAGATCCAGGGGGTACCGGGGAGCTGTTTTTT.

V usage is TRBV27 and J usage is TRBJ2-2; 8 nucleotides line up with TRBD1. The length of the CDR3 is 14 residues. The J segment lost 7 bases and the V segment lost 6 bases, leaving 7 bases of the junction unmatched. The germline CDR1 and CDR2 sequences are MNHEY and SMNVEV (reference sequence). The CDR3 DNA is TGTGCCAGCAGGGTCGACAGGGGAAGCGGGGAGCTGTTTTTT. Protein: CASRVDRGSGELFF.

This chain uses TRBV15 with TRBJ2-5; 15 bases line up with TRBD2. Germline CDR1 and CDR2: LNHNV and YYDKDF (reference sequence). The CDR3 totals 17 residues. V dropped 1 base and J dropped 5; count of bases not matched to a gene: 5. The CDR3 region has the DNA TGTGCCACCAGCAGAGTAGGACTAGCGGGAGGGTTGGAGACCCAGTACTTC. Translation: CATSRVGLAGGLETQYF.

This clone appeared many times. The chain uses TRBV7-8 and TRBJ1-5; D is ambiguous. The length of the CDR3 is 14 residues. Trimming pared 4 bases from V and 2 bases from J, leaving 9 bases between. The germline V gene encodes CDR1 SGHVS and CDR2 FQNEAQ. CDR3 sequence: CASSSSPGNQPQHF. In DNA form, the CDR3 reads TGTGCCAGCAGCTCCAGCCCGGGCAATCAGCCCCAGCATTTT.